This is a list of T cell receptor beta chains from one sample in a study of molecular identifiers for immune sequencing clone quantification. TCRdb reprocessed the PCR reads via MiXCR and lists one record per CDR3 protein. The sample records hundreds of thousands of distinct CDR3 sequences, under 25% being singletons. The source material was naive CD8+ T cells from blood, with Jurkat cell RNA spiked in. The receptors stem from a human donor in good health. Some libraries in this study had Jurkat cell RNA spiked in. CDR3s include the opening cysteine and the closing phenylalanine or tryptophan. D genes are given only for firm matches. Clone size appears in some rows only: once, few, many, or a class for an expanded clone.

J gene | D gene | V gene | clone size | CDR3 protein | CDR3 DNA
TRBJ2-7 | - | TRBV5-4 | few | CASSLEPLAHPTYEQYF | TGTGCCAGCAGCTTGGAACCCCTAGCGCATCCTACCTACGAGCAGTACTTC
TRBJ1-1 | - | TRBV6-2/TRBV6-3 | - | CASSYSGANTEAFF | TGTGCCAGCAGTTATTCAGGGGCAAACACTGAAGCTTTCTTT
TRBJ1-2 | - | TRBV4-3 | - | CASSQESPGTTNYGYTF | TGCGCCAGCAGCCAAGAAAGTCCCGGGACAACTAACTATGGCTACACCTTC
TRBJ2-3 | - | TRBV27 | many | CASSVSGYTDTQYF | TGTGCCAGCAGTGTATCCGGCTACACAGATACGCAGTATTTT
TRBJ2-1 | - | TRBV28 | - | CASSLPMGAEQFF | TGTGCCAGCAGTTTACCTATGGGGGCAGAGCAGTTCTTC
TRBJ2-7 | - | TRBV20-1 | once | CSARDDSTVSYEQYF | TGCAGTGCTAGAGACGACAGCACTGTCTCCTACGAGCAGTACTTC
TRBJ1-4 | - | TRBV30 | many | CAYLVGTPGGEKLFF | TGTGCCTATTTAGTCGGGACCCCGGGCGGTGAAAAACTGTTTTTT
TRBJ2-7 | TRBD1 | TRBV27 | many | CASSTTGGGYEQYF | TGTGCCAGCAGCACGACAGGGGGGGGATACGAGCAGTACTTC
TRBJ1-1 | - | TRBV5-1 | many | CASSLAGVGTEAFF | TGCGCCAGCAGCTTGGCGGGGGTTGGCACTGAAGCTTTCTTT
TRBJ2-5 | TRBD2 | TRBV30 | - | CAWSVLAGVGETQYF | TGTGCCTGGAGTGTGTTAGCGGGAGTAGGAGAGACCCAGTACTTC
TRBJ1-1 | - | TRBV19 | many | CASSIGGSTEAFF | TGTGCCAGTAGTATTGGTGGGTCCACTGAAGCTTTCTTT
TRBJ2-7 | - | TRBV20-1 | few | CSARVLARAYEQYF | TGCAGTGCTAGAGTCCTAGCGAGAGCCTACGAGCAGTACTTC
TRBJ2-3 | TRBD1 | TRBV10-2 | few | CASSESSGGWSPQYF | TGCGCCAGCAGTGAGTCATCAGGGGGCTGGTCCCCGCAGTATTTT
TRBJ1-3 | - | TRBV6-1 | - | CASSEARPGNTIYF | TGTGCCAGCAGTGAAGCCCGGCCAGGGAACACCATATATTTT
TRBJ2-1 | TRBD2 | TRBV6-2/TRBV6-3 | once | CASSQGLAGGWYNEQFF | TGTGCCAGCAGTCAGGGACTAGCGGGAGGGTGGTACAATGAGCAGTTCTTC
TRBJ1-5 | TRBD1 | TRBV6-1 | many | CASSLRGGNQPQHF | TGTGCCAGCAGCCTCAGGGGGGGCAATCAGCCCCAGCATTTT
TRBJ1-2 | - | TRBV10-3 | few | CAILVGSSGGYTF | TGTGCCATCCTCGTCGGGTCTTCAGGGGGCTACACCTTC
TRBJ1-4 | - | TRBV7-9 | many | CASSPPGGLANEKLFF | TGTGCCAGCAGCCCCCCCGGGGGGCTAGCCAATGAAAAACTGTTTTTT
TRBJ2-2 | TRBD2 | TRBV2 | many | CASSSTSGMTGELFF | TGTGCCAGCAGCTCGACTAGCGGGATGACCGGGGAGCTGTTTTTT
TRBJ1-1 | TRBD1 | TRBV30 | - | CAWSGGGYTEVFF | TGTGCCTGGTCCGGAGGGGGCTACACTGAAGTTTTCTTT
TRBJ2-2 | TRBD2 | TRBV12-3/TRBV12-4 | few | CASSLGLAELTGELFF | TGTGCCAGCAGTTTAGGACTAGCGGAACTCACCGGGGAGCTGTTTTTT
TRBJ2-7 | TRBD1 | TRBV28 | - | CASSPFGQGAVGEQYF | TGTGCCAGCAGTCCCTTCGGGCAGGGGGCTGTAGGCGAGCAGTACTTC
TRBJ1-1 | TRBD1 | TRBV4-3 | - | CASSQKDRGRNTEAFF | TGCGCCAGCAGCCAAAAAGACAGGGGGCGAAACACTGAAGCTTTCTTT
TRBJ1-2 | - | TRBV20-1 | few | CSVRTPYGYTF | TGCAGTGTACGGACACCATATGGCTACACCTTC
TRBJ1-1 | - | TRBV6-5 | many | CASTNGGTEAFF | TGTGCCAGCACCAACGGGGGTACTGAAGCTTTCTTT
TRBJ2-5 | - | TRBV9 | few | CASSVEGGGAPETQYF | TGTGCCAGCAGCGTAGAAGGAGGGGGGGCCCCAGAGACCCAGTACTTC
TRBJ2-7 | - | TRBV5-4 | many | CASSFGGGGYEQYF | TGTGCCAGCAGCTTCGGAGGGGGCGGGTACGAGCAGTACTTC